These T cell receptor beta chains were read from a single sample in a study of CD8 T cells in ankylosing spondylitis. TCRdb re-called the 5' RACE reads with MiXCR, one entry per CDR3 protein. The table records 150,000 to 200,000 distinct CDR3 sequences, about a third of them present only once. Material: synovial fluid, either unsorted or a sorted T cell fraction (not recorded which). The source is a male donor with ankylosing spondylitis. The CDR3 runs from the conserved cysteine through the conserved F or W. Size tells how often a clone was seen (once, few, many) or the class of an expanded clone, and some rows leave it out.

v_gene | abundance | CDR3aa
TRBV20-1 | - | CSAPGRANTEAFF
TRBV6-2/TRBV6-3 | many | CASSYSATSNTGELFF
TRBV7-2 | - | CASEGYTEAFF
TRBV29-1 | few | CSAQRDRNTEAFF
TRBV25-1 | many | CASRNGPEAFF
TRBV10-3 | - | CAISESLDSPLHF
TRBV20-1 | - | CSATVSGRAYEQYF
TRBV12-3/TRBV12-4 | - | CASSSTGGYWNNEQFF
TRBV6-2/TRBV6-3 | - | CASIKRTKSDTDTQYF
TRBV28 | - | CASSPLRSGRGSLSSNEQFF
TRBV11-2 | - | CASTGLAGPQETQYF
TRBV3-1 | many | CASSQAIGLAGVEQFF
TRBV10-3 | many | CATLRAGGRNTEAFF
TRBV12-3/TRBV12-4 | many | CASSLGLLGNTIYF
TRBV28 | - | CASSLGLGSNQPQHF
TRBV20-1 | few | CSASPRSSGANVLTF
TRBV28 | once | CASKQGSYGYTF
TRBV6-2/TRBV6-3 | few | CATAGQGMNQPQHF
TRBV7-9 | - | CASSLGDEQFF
TRBV25-1 | many | CASSVGTDTEAFF
TRBV7-9 | many | CASSFGRRETQYF
TRBV5-1 | many | CASSYRGDNEQFF
TRBV20-1 | - | CSARGQSYEQYF
TRBV20-1 | - | CSAAIEERDTQYF
TRBV27 | many | CASSLTRASGVQETQYF
TRBV10-3 | - | CAIRGALGNQPQHF
TRBV4-3 | - | CASSQDTSGMREETQYF
TRBV11-2 | - | CATPKGDRVTGELFF
TRBV6-5 | - | CASSLTPGPTATGELFF
TRBV12-3/TRBV12-4 | many | CASSPTENTGELFF
TRBV12-3/TRBV12-4 | many | CASSFSHISYEQYF
TRBV5-1 | many | CASSRIGGSGAETQYF
TRBV9 | many | CASSGQARGSYNEQFF
TRBV20-1 | few | CSASIGTPNSPLHF
TRBV7-2 | - | CASSVRGLAGPYTF
TRBV29-1 | - | CSVTYPQGGGSSYNEQFF
TRBV28 | few | CASSLNLGHNNSPLHF